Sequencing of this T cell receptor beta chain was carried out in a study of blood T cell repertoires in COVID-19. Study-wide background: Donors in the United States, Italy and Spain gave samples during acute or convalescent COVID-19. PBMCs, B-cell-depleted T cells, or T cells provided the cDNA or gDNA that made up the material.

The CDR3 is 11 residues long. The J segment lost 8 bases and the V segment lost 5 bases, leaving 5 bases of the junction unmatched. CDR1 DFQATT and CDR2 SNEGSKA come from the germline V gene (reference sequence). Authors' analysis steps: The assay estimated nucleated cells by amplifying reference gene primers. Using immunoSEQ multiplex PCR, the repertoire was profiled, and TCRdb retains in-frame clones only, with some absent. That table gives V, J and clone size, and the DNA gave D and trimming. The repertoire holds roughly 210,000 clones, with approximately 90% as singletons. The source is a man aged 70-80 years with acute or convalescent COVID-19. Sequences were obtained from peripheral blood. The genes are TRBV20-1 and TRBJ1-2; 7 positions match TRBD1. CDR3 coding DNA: TGCAGTGCTTACAGGGGTGGCGGCTACACCTTC. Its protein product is CSAYRGGGYTF.